The sequence of this T cell receptor beta chain was determined in a study of blood T cell repertoires in COVID-19. Background on the study: Italy, Spain and the United States were the sources of the convalescent and acute COVID-19 samples.

Authors' processing steps: Nucleated cell counts were estimated from reference gene primer amplification. Assay: immunoSEQ multiplex PCR; the TCRdb copy retains only in-frame clones and omits some. V and J calls and clone size are copied from that table; D and trimming were computed from the DNA. The data hold a few hundred thousand clones, with 86% observed a single time. CDR1 SGHTA and CDR2 FQGNSA come from the germline V gene. CDR3 size: 15 residues. V lost 6 bases to trimming and J lost 1 base; unmatched junction nucleotides: 8. This sequence was found in a woman in her fifties or sixties with acute or convalescent COVID-19. The rearrangement uses TRBV7-2 and TRBJ2-7, with 8 bases identical to TRBD2. Specimen: peripheral blood. CDR3 nucleotide sequence: TGTGCCAGCAGTTTCACTAGCGGCTCTTCCTACGAGCAGTACTTC. It yields the protein CASSFTSGSSYEQYF. Drawing the rest from reference TRBV7-2 and TRBJ2-7, the complete variable domain is GAGVSQSPSNKVTEKGKDVELRCDPISGHTALYWYRQSLGQGLEFLIYFQGNSAPDKSGLPSDRFSAERTGGSVSTLTIQRTQQEDSAVYLCASSFTSGSSYEQYFGPGTRLTVT.